Below, 5 T cell receptor beta chains from the same sample are listed, as sequenced in a study of cytomegalovirus exposure and HLA in healthy donors. The PCR made use of 60 Vbeta and 13 Jbeta primers. The protocol was immunoSEQ multiplex PCR, while the TCRdb copy is restricted to in-frame clones and leaves out a portion. The sample lists about 43,000 clones; 70% to 80% were seen once. Specimen: PBMCs. All receptors derive from a man between 25 and 39 years old in good health and CMV-seronegative.

The chain is built from TRBV2 and TRBJ2-1, with TRBD2 matching over 10 bases. V gave up 7 bases and J gave up 5 bases; unmatched junction bases: 14. CDR3 size: 17 residues. Germline CDR1 is SNHLY and CDR2 is FYNNEI. DNA for the CDR3: TGTGCCAGCACGGCAGGGTGGGGACTAGCGCTAAACAATGAGCAGTTCTTC. Translation gives CASTAGWGLALNNEQFF.

The chain uses TRBV4-1 and TRBJ2-5; TRBD2 aligns across 11 bases. This CDR3 comprises 15 residues. Germline-derived CDR1 and CDR2 are MGHRA and YSYEKL. V dropped 6 bases and J dropped 5; count of bases not matched to a gene: 8. The CDR3 sequence is CASSRLAGFLETQYF. In DNA, the CDR3 is TGCGCCAGCAGTCGACTAGCGGGGTTCTTGGAGACCCAGTACTTC.

The chain employs TRBV19 and TRBJ1-1; 9 bases are a match to TRBD1. Germline CDR1 is LNHDA and CDR2 is SQIVND (reference sequence). The CDR3 spans 19 residues. V shed 0 bases and J 1 base; nucleotides not matched to a gene: 12. The CDR3: CASSIDPRSTGGWNTEAFF. CDR3 bases: TGTGCCAGTAGTATAGATCCCAGATCAACAGGGGGCTGGAACACTGAAGCTTTCTTT.

The chain is built from TRBV7-9 and TRBJ2-1, with 13 bases aligning to TRBD2. Unmatched junction bases numbered 17, after V lost 5 bases and J lost 13 bases. Germline V CDR1 and CDR2: SEHNR, FQNEAQ (reference sequence). This CDR3 comprises 17 residues. CDR3 sequence reads: CASSDSTGTSGKDTQFF. In DNA form, the CDR3 reads TGTGCCAGCAGCGACTCCACCGGGACTAGCGGGAAAGATACTCAGTTCTTC. The variable domain in full, with the rest retrieved from reference TRBV7-9 and TRBJ2-1, is DTGVSQNPRHKITKRGQNVTFRCDPISEHNRLYWYRQTLGQGPEFLTYFQNEAQLEKSRLLSDRFSAERPKGSFSTLEIQRTEQGDSAMYLCASSDSTGTSGKDTQFFGPGTRLTVL.

The chain has TRBV15 and TRBJ1-1; 8 bases agree with TRBD1. J lost 1 base, V lost 3 bases, and 1 base had no gene match. CDR1 LNHNV and CDR2 YYDKDF come from the germline V gene (reference sequence). The CDR3 contains 14 residues. The CDR3, as DNA: TGTGCCACCAGCAGGGGGACAGGGAACACTGAAGCTTTCTTT. It specifies CATSRGTGNTEAFF.